This is a list of T cell receptor beta chains from one sample in a study of graft-versus-host responses after intestinal transplantation. Profiling relied on immunoSEQ multiplex PCR, and the TCRdb table lists in-frame clones only, not all of them. The sample carries fewer than 120,000 clones, 90% to 95% recorded once. Antigens of these TCRs are unknown. The source was unstimulated CD8+ T cells sorted from spleen or lymph node cells, collected before intestinal transplant. The origin of the receptors is a human donor who received an intestinal transplant. CDR3s include the opening cysteine and the closing phenylalanine or tryptophan. The D gene is left open where the match is weak. For some rows the clone size is stated as once, few or many, or as a class when expanded; others skip it.

size,D,V,J,DNA,CDR3
.,TRBD2,TRBV11-2,TRBJ2-7,TGTGCCAGCAGCTTAGCGGGGGGTAGGGCCTCCTACGAGCAGTACTTC,CASSLAGGRASYEQYF
.,TRBD2,TRBV9,TRBJ2-5,TGTGCCAGCAGCGTCTCAGGGCGGGAGGGTATGGAGACCCAGTACTTC,CASSVSGREGMETQYF
.,.,TRBV9,TRBJ2-7,TGTGCCAGCAGCCCCCCCAACCAGGGGAGCACTCAGTACTTC,CASSPPNQGSTQYF
.,.,TRBV28,TRBJ1-1,TGTGCCAGCAGTTTACCGGCGGGGATAGGACAGCCCGATGAAGCTTTCTTT,CASSLPAGIGQPDEAFF
.,.,TRBV27,TRBJ2-5,TGTGCCAGCAGTCCCAGGGGCGAAGAGACCCAGTACTTC,CASSPRGEETQYF
.,TRBD1,TRBV5-6,TRBJ1-1,TGTGCCAGCAGGAGCCGGACAGGGTCGGTCACTGAAGCTTTCTTT,CASRSRTGSVTEAFF
.,.,TRBV23-1,TRBJ2-4,TGCGCCAGCTCCTCCCGGGGGGCAGACCAGAGATCCCTTAATTTCAAAAACATTCAGTACTTC,CASSSRGADQRSLNFKNIQYF
.,TRBD2,TRBV4-1,TRBJ2-1,TGCGCCAGCAGCCAAGCCTACGCTAGCGGGAACTATGAGCAGTTCTTC,CASSQAYASGNYEQFF
.,.,TRBV29-1,TRBJ2-7,TGCAGCGTTGAAGATTCCCGGGCCGAGCAGTACTTC,CSVEDSRAEQYF
.,.,TRBV4-1,TRBJ1-2,TGCGCCAGCAGCCAAGTATTCAGTGCTGACTATGGCTACACCTTC,CASSQVFSADYGYTF
once,.,TRBV5-5,TRBJ1-1,TGTGCCAGCAGCTTGGGAGTGAACACTGAAGCTTTCTTT,CASSLGVNTEAFF
.,.,TRBV5-1,TRBJ2-1,TGCGCCAGCAGCCCTACTAGGGGCCACAATGAGCAGTTCTTC,CASSPTRGHNEQFF
.,.,TRBV27,TRBJ2-7,TGTGCCAGCAGACCAAGCGGGTCCCGGAGCTCCTACGAGCAGTACTTC,CASRPSGSRSSYEQYF
.,TRBD1,TRBV11-2,TRBJ2-7,TGTGCCAGCAGCTCCGACAGGGGTAAAGGCGAGCAGTACTTC,CASSSDRGKGEQYF
.,TRBD2,TRBV2,TRBJ2-3,TGTGCCAGCGGGGGACTAGCGCCAGATACGCAGTATTTT,CASGGLAPDTQYF
.,.,TRBV4-1,TRBJ2-3,TGCGCCAGCAGCCATCTCGGAGGGAGGGATACGCAGTATTTT,CASSHLGGRDTQYF
.,TRBD1,TRBV27,TRBJ1-5,TGTGCCAGCAGCCTCGGGACAGCTAATCAGCCCCAGCATTTT,CASSLGTANQPQHF
.,.,TRBV7-6,TRBJ2-2,TGTGCCAGCAGCTCCCTGGACGAGGACACCGGGGAGCTGTTTTTT,CASSSLDEDTGELFF
.,TRBD1,TRBV6-1,TRBJ1-1,TGTGCCAGCAGAAACGACAGGGCCGCGAACACTGAAGCTTTCTTT,CASRNDRAANTEAFF
.,TRBD2,TRBV27,TRBJ2-7,TGTGCCAGCAGTTTGACTAGCGGCTACGAGCAGTACTTC,CASSLTSGYEQYF
.,TRBD2,TRBV6-1,TRBJ2-1,TGTGCCAGCAGTTCACTAGCGGGAGCCTTCAATGAGCAGTTCTTC,CASSSLAGAFNEQFF
.,TRBD1,TRBV10-2,TRBJ2-7,TGCGCCACCGGGACAGGGATTAATCCCTACGAGCAGTACTTC,CATGTGINPYEQYF
.,TRBD1,TRBV30,TRBJ1-2,TGTGCCTGGGAAGAGGGGGCCCCCAACTATGGCTACACCTTC,CAWEEGAPNYGYTF
.,.,TRBV13,TRBJ2-3,TGTGCCAGCAGCTTATCCAGCACAGATACGCAGTATTTT,CASSLSSTDTQYF
.,TRBD1,TRBV4-1,TRBJ2-7,TGCGCCAGCAGCCAGAACAGGGGGCGCTTCTACGAGCAGTACTTC,CASSQNRGRFYEQYF
.,TRBD2,TRBV9,TRBJ2-1,TGTGCCAGCTATGGTGCCGGGACTAGCGGGATGAATGAGCAGTTCTTC,CASYGAGTSGMNEQFF
.,TRBD2,TRBV7-9,TRBJ2-1,TGTGCCAGCAGCTCAACACCTTACTTTAGCGGGAGCGGCTACAATGAGCAGTTCTTC,CASSSTPYFSGSGYNEQFF
.,.,TRBV9,TRBJ2-7,TGTGCCAGCAGTCTTACCCGTGCGGGGAACGAGCAGTACTTC,CASSLTRAGNEQYF
.,TRBD2,TRBV4-1,TRBJ2-7,TGCGCCAGCAGCCCGTCCATGGGCGGGGGTTCCTACGAGCAGTACTTC,CASSPSMGGGSYEQYF
.,.,TRBV30,TRBJ2-3,TGTGCCTGGAGTCCCCCAGGCTTCACAGATACGCAGTATTTT,CAWSPPGFTDTQYF
.,.,TRBV27,TRBJ2-1,TGTGCCAGCAGTGTGCCGGGACTCCCATACAATGAGCAGTTCTTC,CASSVPGLPYNEQFF
.,.,TRBV11-2,TRBJ2-1,TGTGCCAGCAGCTTCCTACGGGAGAGAATGAATGAGCAGTTCTTC,CASSFLRERMNEQFF
.,TRBD1,TRBV15,TRBJ2-7,TGTGCCACCAGCAGAGATCGGGGACAGCGGAGGTACGAGCAGTACTTC,CATSRDRGQRRYEQYF
.,TRBD2,TRBV4-1,TRBJ2-7,TGCGCCAGCAGCCAAGAGTCAGTAGCGGGAGGCTACGAGCAGTACTTC,CASSQESVAGGYEQYF
once,TRBD2,TRBV4-2,TRBJ2-7,TGTGCCAGCAGCCAAGGACTAGCGAGCGAGCAGTACTTC,CASSQGLASEQYF
.,TRBD1,TRBV7-8,TRBJ1-5,TGTGCCAGCAGCCCAAGACAGGGGGGACAGCCCCAGCATTTT,CASSPRQGGQPQHF
.,.,TRBV9,TRBJ1-1,TGTGCCAGCAGCGTAGACTCTCACCCGGGGTCTGAAGCTTTCTTT,CASSVDSHPGSEAFF
.,.,TRBV9,TRBJ2-1,TGTGCCAGCAGCGTAGTGTGGGCACCCTACAATGAGCAGTTCTTC,CASSVVWAPYNEQFF
.,.,TRBV18,TRBJ2-7,TGTGCCAGCTCACCGACCGATAGCTCCTACGAGCAGTACTTC,CASSPTDSSYEQYF
.,TRBD2,TRBV2,TRBJ2-1,TGTGCCAGCAGTCTGACGCAACTAGCGGAGAATGAGCAGTTCTTC,CASSLTQLAENEQFF
.,.,TRBV29-1,TRBJ2-7,TGCAGCGTTGGTCAAAATTATTCCTACGAGCAGTACTTC,CSVGQNYSYEQYF
few,TRBD1,TRBV2,TRBJ1-5,TGTGCCAGCAGTCCAGGGGGCGGGGGTCAGCCCCAGCATTTT,CASSPGGGGQPQHF
.,.,TRBV27,TRBJ2-2,TGTGCCAGCAGTTTGTGGACAGAATCCGCGAACACCGGGGAGCTGTTTTTT,CASSLWTESANTGELFF
.,.,TRBV2,TRBJ2-1,TGTGCCAGCAGTCTAGACGGTGCTAATGAGCAGTTCTTC,CASSLDGANEQFF
.,TRBD1,TRBV6-1,TRBJ1-1,TGTGCCAGCAGTACAACCCGGGACAGGGTCGTTGAAGCTTTCTTT,CASSTTRDRVVEAFF
.,TRBD2,TRBV7-8,TRBJ2-1,TGTGCCAGCAGCTTAGACATAGCGGGAGCTAGGGTCTTC,CASSLDIAGARVF
.,.,TRBV27,TRBJ2-1,TGTGCCAGCAGTTTATTAAGGGACTCTTACAATGAGCAGTTCTTC,CASSLLRDSYNEQFF
.,.,TRBV9,TRBJ2-2,TGTGCCAGCAGCGCCCCAGGGTCGGGGGCTACCGGGGAGCTGTTTTTT,CASSAPGSGATGELFF
once,TRBD2,TRBV27,TRBJ2-7,TGTGCCAGCAGTTTTAGCGGGAGAGGCTACGAGCAGTACTTC,CASSFSGRGYEQYF
.,TRBD2,TRBV5-1,TRBJ2-2,TGCGCCAGCCTGGACCTTAGCGGGAGTCCCACCGGGGAGCTGTTTTTT,CASLDLSGSPTGELFF
.,TRBD2,TRBV9,TRBJ2-3,TGTGCCAGCAGCGGTAGCGGGAGGAACACAGATACGCAGTATTTT,CASSGSGRNTDTQYF